What follows describes a single T cell receptor beta chain. Its antigen remains unknown. Looked up from germline, CDR1 is MNHNS and CDR2 is SASEGT. The CDR3 has 14 amino acids. V shed 9 bases and J 2 bases; nucleotides not matched to a gene: 4. Whole-study results and caveats: Greatest tumor Treg TCR overlap was with tumor naive CD4+ cells. Tumor memory CD4+ T cell TCR gene usage was found to cluster with blood and lymph node memory CD4+ cells and with lymph node naive CD4+ cells.

Constant-region reverse primers amplified full-length variable regions, followed by semi-nested Nested Universal Primer A PCR. TCRdb re-called the 5' RACE reads through MiXCR, storing one row per CDR3 protein. The table lists over 50,000 distinct CDR3 sequences, approximately 25% of them singletons. The rearrangement joins TRBV6-1 to TRBJ1-2; 12 bases match TRBD1. This clonotype originated in a female donor with breast cancer. Sequencing was carried out using tumor-infiltrating naive CD4+ T cells sorted from the breast tumor. The subset: naive CD4+ T cells, CD4+CD45RA+CD25-. The CDR3 here is CASRDRGRNYGYTF. The CDR3 region has the DNA TGTGCCAGTCGGGACAGGGGGCGCAACTATGGCTACACCTTC.